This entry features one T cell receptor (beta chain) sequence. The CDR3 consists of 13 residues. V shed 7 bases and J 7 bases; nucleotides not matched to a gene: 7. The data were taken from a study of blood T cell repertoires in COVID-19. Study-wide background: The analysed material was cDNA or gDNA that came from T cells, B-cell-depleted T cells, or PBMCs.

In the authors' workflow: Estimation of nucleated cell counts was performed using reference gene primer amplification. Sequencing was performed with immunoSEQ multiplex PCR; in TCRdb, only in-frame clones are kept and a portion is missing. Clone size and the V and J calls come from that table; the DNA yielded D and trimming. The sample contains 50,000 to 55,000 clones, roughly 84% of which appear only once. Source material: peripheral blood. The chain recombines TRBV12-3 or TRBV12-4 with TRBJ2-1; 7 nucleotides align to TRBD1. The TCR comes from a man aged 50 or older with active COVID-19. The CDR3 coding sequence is TGTGCCAGCACCCAGACAGGGCCTAATGAGCAGTTCTTC. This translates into CASTQTGPNEQFF.